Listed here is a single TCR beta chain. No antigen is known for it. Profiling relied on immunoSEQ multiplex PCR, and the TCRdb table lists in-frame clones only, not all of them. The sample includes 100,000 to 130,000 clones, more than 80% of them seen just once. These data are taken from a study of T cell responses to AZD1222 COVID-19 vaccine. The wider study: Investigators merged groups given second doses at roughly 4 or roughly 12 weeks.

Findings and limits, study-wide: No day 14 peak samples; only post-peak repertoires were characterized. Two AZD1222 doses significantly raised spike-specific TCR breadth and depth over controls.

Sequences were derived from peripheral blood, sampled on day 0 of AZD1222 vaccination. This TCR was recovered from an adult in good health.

In DNA form, the CDR3 reads TGTGCCACCAGCAGACCTGCGGGAGAGCAGTTCTTC. This sequence encodes CATSRPAGEQFF. The chain uses TRBV15 and TRBJ2-1; D is perhaps TRBD2 (6 bases). The V gene lost 2 bases and the J gene lost 10 bases, with 9 bases spanning the gap. Germline V CDR1 and CDR2: LNHNV, YYDKDF (reference sequence). There are 12 residues in the CDR3.